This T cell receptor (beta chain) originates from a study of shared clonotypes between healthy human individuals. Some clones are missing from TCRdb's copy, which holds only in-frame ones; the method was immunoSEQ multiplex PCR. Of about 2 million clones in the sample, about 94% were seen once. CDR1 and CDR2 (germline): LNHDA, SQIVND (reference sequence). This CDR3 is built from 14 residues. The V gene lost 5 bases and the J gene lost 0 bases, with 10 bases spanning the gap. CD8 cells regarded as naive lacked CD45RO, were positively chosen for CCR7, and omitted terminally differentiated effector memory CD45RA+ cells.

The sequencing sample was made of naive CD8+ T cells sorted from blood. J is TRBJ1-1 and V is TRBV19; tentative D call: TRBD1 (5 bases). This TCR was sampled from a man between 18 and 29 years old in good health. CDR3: CASSVDSLNTEAFF. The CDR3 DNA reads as TGTGCCAGTAGTGTTGACAGCTTGAACACTGAAGCTTTCTTT.